The TCR beta chain described here comes from a study of blood T cell repertoires in COVID-19. Assay used: immunoSEQ multiplex PCR; TCRdb lists only in-frame clones, some missing. The repertoire holds roughly 200,000 clones, with around 87% as singletons. Trimming cost V 4 bases and J 1 base; bases outside gene matches: 11. The CDR3 sequence is 20 residues long. In germline, CDR1 is LGHNA, CDR2 YSLEER. The sequencing input was peripheral blood. The chain carries TRBV4-3 and TRBJ2-3; TRBD2 matches at 16 bases. This receptor was obtained from a woman aged 50 to 60 with COVID-19, enrolled during active disease. The chain's CDR3 is CASSPTLPGLAGGRTDTQYF. Here the CDR3 DNA reads TGCGCCAGCAGCCCCACTTTACCGGGACTAGCGGGGGGGCGCACAGATACGCAGTATTTT.